This T cell receptor (beta chain) was documented in a study of PD-1 blockade in classical Hodgkin lymphoma. Study outcomes and limitations: Undefined causes, possibly disease activity or prior therapy, underlie the repertoire differences.

Clones were sequenced by immunoSEQ multiplex PCR, and TCRdb holds only the in-frame ones, with some missing. Among some 93,000 clones, 83% were seen once, and the ten largest hold approximately 15%. Time point given: cycle 4 day 1 (C4D1), after 6 weeks of nivolumab. Brentuximab vedotin exposure varied, and every patient relapsed after autologous stem cell transplantation. Trimming pared 8 bases from V and 10 bases from J, leaving 17 bases between. Per the germline V gene, CDR1 is MDHEN and CDR2 is SYDVKM. CDR3 size: 13 residues. Concerning this clone: Its antigen is undetermined.

The chain carries TRBV28 and TRBJ1-4; tentatively, D is TRBD1 (5 bases). Sequences were derived from peripheral blood mononuclear cells (PBMCs), sampled before the fourth cycle of nivolumab. The clonotype originates from a human donor with classical Hodgkin lymphoma. The CDR3 is CASEVGQGGKLFF. CDR3 DNA: TGTGCCAGCGAAGTCGGCCAGGGTGGAAAACTGTTTTTT.